This TCR beta chain was sequenced during a study of early stage breast cancer tumors. Of note for this clone: The antigen remains undetermined.

Findings and limits, study-wide: Enriched TCRB sequences shared across patients were mostly commonly generated sequences.

The CDR3 is 16 residues long. Germline V CDR1 and CDR2: SGHAT, FQNNGV. V shed 4 bases and J shed 6 bases, with 22 bases lying between them. Sequencing used immunoSEQ multiplex PCR; TCRdb keeps in-frame clones, though not all of them. Among 65,000 to 75,000 clones listed, around 80% were seen once. This receptor was taken from a person aged 40 to 49 with breast cancer. Sequenced: blood. The genes are TRBV11-2 and TRBJ2-7, with a possible D match to TRBD2 (5 bases). For the CDR3, the DNA is TGTGCCAGCAGCTACGGACCATCTTGGATCGAGGGCGAGCAGTACTTC. It codes for CASSYGPSWIEGEQYF.